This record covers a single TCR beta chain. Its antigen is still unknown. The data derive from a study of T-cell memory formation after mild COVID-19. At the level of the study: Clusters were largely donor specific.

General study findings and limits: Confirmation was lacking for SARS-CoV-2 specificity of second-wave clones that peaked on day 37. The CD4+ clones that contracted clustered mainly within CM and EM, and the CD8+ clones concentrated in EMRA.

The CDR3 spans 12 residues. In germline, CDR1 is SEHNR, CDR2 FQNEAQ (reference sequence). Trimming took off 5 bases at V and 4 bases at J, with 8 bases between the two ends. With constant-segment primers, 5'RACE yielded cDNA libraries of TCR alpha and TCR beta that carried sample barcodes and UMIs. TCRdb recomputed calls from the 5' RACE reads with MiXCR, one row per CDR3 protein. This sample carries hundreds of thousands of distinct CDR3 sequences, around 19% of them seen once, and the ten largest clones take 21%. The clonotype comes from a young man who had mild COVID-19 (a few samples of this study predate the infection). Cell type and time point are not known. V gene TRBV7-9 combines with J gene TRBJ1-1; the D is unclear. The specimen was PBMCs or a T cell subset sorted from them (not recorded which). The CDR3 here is CASSKFGTEAFF. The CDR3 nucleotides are TGTGCCAGCAGCAAGTTTGGCACTGAAGCTTTCTTT.